Listed here are 2 T cell receptor beta chains from one sample, sequenced in a study of OX40 agonist ivuxolimab in advanced cancers. Using immunoSEQ multiplex PCR, the repertoire was profiled, and TCRdb retains in-frame clones only, with some absent. The profile shows approximately 68,000 clones, 91% of them singletons. Source: CD4+ or CD8+ T cells sorted from blood, taken in a trial of the OX40 agonist ivuxolimab. The receptors stem from an adult with an advanced solid tumor such as melanoma, head and neck, liver or kidney cancer.

The chain combines TRBV19 with TRBJ2-1; weak D call: TRBD1 (6 bases). Trimming removed 3 bases at V and 3 bases at J, with 9 bases between. This CDR3 has 14 residues. Looked up from germline, CDR1 is LNHDA and CDR2 is SQIVND (reference sequence). In DNA, the CDR3 is TGTGCCAGTAGTATCTCGGACAGCTACAATGAGCAGTTCTTC. Amino acid sequence: CASSISDSYNEQFF. The full variable domain, with the rest looked up from reference TRBV19 and TRBJ2-1, is DGGITQSPKYLFRKEGQNVTLSCEQNLNHDAMYWYRQDPGQGLRLIYYSQIVNDFQKGDIAEGYSVSREKKESFPLTVTSAQKNPTAFYLCASSISDSYNEQFFGPGTRLTVL.

This clone has only a few counts. This chain uses TRBV5-1 with TRBJ2-2, with 11 bases aligning to TRBD2. CDR1 and CDR2 (germline): SGHRS, YFSETQ. The CDR3 totals 17 residues. V lost 5 bases and J lost 5; bases outside the gene matches: 11. The chain's CDR3 is CASRSTPGLAETGELFF. CDR3 DNA sequence: TGCGCCAGCAGATCGACCCCGGGACTAGCGGAGACCGGGGAGCTGTTTTTT.